The 21 T cell receptor beta chains below come from one sample, sequenced in a study of early T cells in non-severe SARS-CoV-2 infection. TCRdb called the 5' RACE reads again in MiXCR, with one record for every CDR3 protein. The profile covers 70,000 to 85,000 distinct CDR3 sequences, with over 4% appearing a single time and under 8% taken by the ten largest. Specimen: whole blood, collected at baseline. These receptors all stem from an adult who was a healthcare worker with PCR-confirmed SARS-CoV-2 infection or an uninfected control (not recorded which).

This clonotype came up many times. The rearrangement uses TRBV6-5 and TRBJ2-1, with 12 bases aligning to TRBD1. CDR3 length equals 14 residues. CDR1 is MNHEY and CDR2 is SVGAGI in the germline V gene. The V segment lost 4 bases and the J segment 8 bases; nucleotides outside the gene matches: 3. CDR3 amino acids: CASSWDRGLDEQFF. DNA of the CDR3: TGTGCCAGCAGTTGGGACAGGGGGCTCGATGAGCAGTTCTTC.

There are a few counts of this clonotype. The V call is TRBV7-9, the J call TRBJ2-6; the D gene is possibly TRBD1 (6 bases). The CDR3 runs to 19 residues. V gave up 4 bases and J gave up 0 bases, with 19 bases separating them. The germline V gene encodes CDR1 SEHNR and CDR2 FQNEAQ (reference sequence). CDR3 region: CASSSTEGTPSSGANVLTF. CDR3 coding DNA: TGTGCCAGCAGCTCCACCGAAGGGACACCCTCCTCTGGGGCCAACGTCCTGACTTTC.

This clonotype has ten or more counts. The CDR3 bases are TGTGCCAGCAGCGCTCCGGGACTCTCCAATGAGCAGTTCTTC. The encoded protein is CASSAPGLSNEQFF. The genes are TRBV14 and TRBJ2-1, with D possibly being TRBD2 (6 bases). CDR1 and CDR2 (germline): SGHDN, FVKESK. Trimming shortened V by 5 bases and J by 6 bases, and 14 bases separated the two germline ends. The CDR3 extends over 14 amino acids.

V usage is TRBV14 and J usage is TRBJ2-1; D not certain. Between the trimmed V and J ends, which lost 9 bases and 0 bases, there was a span of 24 bases. CDR1 is SGHDN and CDR2 is FVKESK in the germline V gene. CDR3 length: 18 residues. The CDR3 reads CASTNDHGPLSSYNEQFF. CDR3 nucleotides: TGTGCCAGTACGAATGACCATGGGCCTCTTTCCTCCTACAATGAGCAGTTCTTC.

This clonotype was seen only a few times. CDR3 nucleotide sequence: TGCGCCAGCAGCCCCCCCCGGGACAGCTACAATGAGCAGTTCTTC. Its translation: CASSPPRDSYNEQFF. V and J are TRBV5-1 and TRBJ2-1; 7 nucleotides agree with TRBD1. J was trimmed by 3 bases and V by 4 bases; bases with no gene match: 7. This CDR3 comprises 15 residues. From germline, CDR1 is SGHRS and CDR2 YFSETQ.

In its sample, this clonotype was seen a few times. The genes are TRBV12-3 or TRBV12-4 and TRBJ2-7; 12 bases map to TRBD2. The V and J ends lost 7 bases and 3 bases, in that order; junction bases with no gene match: 1. The CDR3 has 13 residues. CDR3 amino acids: CASKLAGGYEQYF. CDR3 sequence (DNA): TGTGCCAGCAAACTAGCGGGAGGCTACGAGCAGTACTTC.

This clonotype was counted at least ten times. The chain employs TRBV29-1 and TRBJ1-2; possible D gene TRBD1, 6 bases. Germline V CDR1 and CDR2: SQVTM, ANQGSEA. V was clipped by 7 bases and J by 4 bases, with 19 bases between them. The CDR3 loop spans 14 amino acids. The CDR3 protein is CSAGTIQGGYGYTF. CDR3 sequence (DNA): TGCAGCGCCGGGACTATACAGGGAGGCTATGGCTACACCTTC. Complete variable domain (other parts from reference TRBV29-1 and TRBJ1-2): SAVISQKPSRDICQRGTSLTIQCQVDSQVTMMFWYRQQPGQSLTLIATANQGSEATYESGFVIDKFPISRPNLTFSTLTVSNMSPEDSSIYLCSAGTIQGGYGYTFGSGTRLTVV.

The V and J genes are TRBV11-1 and TRBJ2-1; TRBD2 matches at 10 bases. After removal of 4 bases from V and 7 bases from J, the junction contained 10 bases not matched to a gene. In germline, CDR1 is SGHAT, CDR2 FQDESV (reference sequence). The CDR3 has 16 amino acids. The DNA for the CDR3 is TGTGCCAGCAGCTCCATTAGCGGGAGGCCGGGTAATGAGCAGTTCTTC. It is translated as CASSSISGRPGNEQFF.

This clonotype was recorded at least ten times. The chain employs TRBV30 and TRBJ2-6; D remains unclear. Trimming removed 4 bases from V and 0 bases from J, with 7 bases in between. Germline CDR1 GTSNPN, CDR2 SVGIG (reference sequence). The CDR3 runs to 14 residues. This CDR3 reads CAWTGISGANVLTF. In nucleotides, the CDR3 is TGTGCCTGGACAGGAATCTCTGGGGCCAACGTCCTGACTTTC.

This clonotype was picked up many times. The V call is TRBV20-1, the J call TRBJ1-2; no definite D call. The CDR3 has 14 residues. Germline-derived CDR1 and CDR2 are DFQATT and SNEGSKA (reference sequence). V was cut by 0 bases and J by 4 bases, with 12 bases left in between. The CDR3 sequence: CSARDYSKVYGYTF. In DNA, the CDR3 is TGCAGTGCTAGAGATTACTCCAAAGTCTATGGCTACACCTTC.

This clonotype was recorded a few times. This chain links TRBV6-5 with TRBJ2-3; 8 bases align to TRBD1. The germline gives CDR1 MNHEY, CDR2 SVGAGI. The trim removed 6 bases at V and 6 bases at J, leaving 8 bases unmatched. This CDR3 has 14 amino acids. The CDR3 here is CASREDRVQDTQYF. CDR3 in DNA: TGTGCCAGCAGAGAGGACAGGGTTCAGGATACGCAGTATTTT.

The gene calls are TRBV11-2 and TRBJ2-3; 8 bases are a match to TRBD2. V trimming: 1 base; J trimming: 1 base; junction bases outside the gene matches: 4. The germline V gene has CDR1 SGHAT and CDR2 FQNNGV. The length of the CDR3 is 16 residues. The CDR3 bases are TGTGCCAGCAGCTTAGGGAAGCGGGAGCGCACAGATACGCAGTATTTT. Amino acid sequence: CASSLGKRERTDTQYF.

This sequence joins TRBV20-1 and TRBJ2-4, with 7 nucleotides matching TRBD2. Germline lookup yields CDR1 DFQATT and CDR2 SNEGSKA (reference sequence). This CDR3 comprises 12 residues. The junction had 4 bases not matched to a gene; V was cut back by 6 bases and J by 5 bases. The CDR3 bases are TGCAGTGCCCGGACTAGTCAAAACATTCAGTACTTC. Its protein is CSARTSQNIQYF.

A few counts support this clonotype. The chain combines TRBV5-4 with TRBJ2-7; 11 positions agree with TRBD1. V lost 4 bases, J lost 3 bases, and 9 bases stayed unmatched. The CDR3 runs to 16 residues. CDR1 is SGHNT and CDR2 is YYREEE in the germline V gene (reference sequence). This CDR3 is CASSPVWGQGDYEQYF. The CDR3 coding sequence is TGTGCCAGCAGCCCGGTGTGGGGACAGGGGGACTACGAGCAGTACTTC.

This clonotype was found a few times. The rearrangement links TRBV29-1 to TRBJ2-1, with a tentative D call TRBD2 (5 bases). V lost 3 bases, J lost 6 bases, and 18 bases lay in between. Germline loops: CDR1 SQVTM, CDR2 ANQGSEA. This CDR3 is built from 15 residues. CDR3 region: CSVELLLRATNEQFF. The CDR3, as DNA: TGCAGCGTTGAGTTGTTGCTGCGGGCGACCAATGAGCAGTTCTTC.

This clonotype was counted only a few times. The V call is TRBV7-9, the J call TRBJ2-7; no clear D gene. V lost 5 bases, J lost 2 bases, and 7 bases lay in between. The CDR3 covers 12 residues. CDR1 is SEHNR and CDR2 is FQNEAQ in the germline V gene (reference sequence). The CDR3 bases are TGTGCCAGCAGCCCTGAGGCCTACGAGCAGTACTTC. This translates into CASSPEAYEQYF. The complete variable domain, with remaining parts taken from reference TRBV7-9 and TRBJ2-7, reads DTGVSQNPRHKITKRGQNVTFRCDPISEHNRLYWYRQTLGQGPEFLTYFQNEAQLEKSRLLSDRFSAERPKGSFSTLEIQRTEQGDSAMYLCASSPEAYEQYFGPGTRLTVT.

The chain uses TRBV27 and TRBJ1-2; no firm D call. The CDR3 is 13 residues long. Trimming stripped 2 bases from V and 8 bases from J, with 12 bases between. Germline V gene sequence: CDR1 MNHEY, CDR2 SMNVEV (reference sequence). For the CDR3, the DNA is TGTGCCAGCAGTTTAAAATCGGGCAGAGGCTACACCTTC. This sequence encodes CASSLKSGRGYTF.

The chain employs TRBV18 and TRBJ1-2; 8 nucleotides match TRBD1. The CDR3 is 16 amino acids. Germline assignment: CDR1 KGHSH and CDR2 LQKENI. The ends lost 2 bases at V and 2 bases at J; junction bases unmatched: 7. Here the CDR3 DNA reads TGTGCCAGCTCACCAATGTTGGCAGGGGGCAACTATGGCTACACCTTC. As protein: CASSPMLAGGNYGYTF.

This clonotype was detected only a few times. The V and J genes are TRBV11-2 and TRBJ2-1, with D perhaps TRBD1 (5 bases). V lost 8 bases to trimming and J lost 9 bases, with 14 bases between them. Germline V gene lookup returns CDR1 SGHAT and CDR2 FQNNGV. This CDR3 has 12 amino acids. The CDR3 loop is CASAGPQGEQFF. CDR3 DNA sequence: TGTGCCAGCGCCGGACCCCAGGGTGAGCAGTTCTTC.

The sample holds many counts of this clonotype. The rearrangement joins TRBV3-1 to TRBJ2-7; D gene unclear. Germline loops: CDR1 LGHDT, CDR2 YNNKEL (reference sequence). CDR3 size: 13 residues. Trimming cost V 3 bases and J 2 bases, with 8 bases left between them. CDR3 sequence (DNA): TGTGCCAGCAGCCACTTACGAACCTACGAGCAGTACTTC. Translating it yields CASSHLRTYEQYF.

CDR3 coding DNA: TGTGCCAGTACCCCGGGACTAGCGGACACAGATACGCAGTATTTT. It translates to CASTPGLADTDTQYF. The gene calls are TRBV19 and TRBJ2-3; TRBD2 matches 11 bases. V lost 7 bases to trimming and J lost 2 bases; unmatched junction nucleotides: 5. This CDR3 has 15 residues. Germline V gene data show CDR1 as LNHDA and CDR2 as SQIVND (reference sequence).